This is a list of T cell receptor beta chains from one sample in a study of shared clonotypes between healthy human individuals. TCRdb keeps only in-frame clones here, not all; method: immunoSEQ multiplex PCR. Of some 660,000 clones listed, approximately 73% are singletons. The sequenced material came from memory CD4+ T cells sorted from blood. These receptors all come from a woman aged 25 to 45 in good health. Both conserved end residues are part of each CDR3. D genes are given only for firm matches. Only part of the rows carry a size: once, few, many, or a class if the clone is expanded.

v_call,j_call,d_call,cdr3_length,clone_size,cdr3_nt,cdr3_aa
TRBV6-5,TRBJ2-7,NA,13,once,TGTGCCAGCAGTTATACAGGCGTCCACGAGCAGTACTTC,CASSYTGVHEQYF
TRBV30,TRBJ2-1,TRBD1,15,few,TGTGCCTGGTTGAACAGGGGTAATTTCGGGAATGAGCAGTTCTTC,CAWLNRGNFGNEQFF
TRBV5-1,TRBJ2-7,TRBD2,16,NA,TGCGCCAGCAGCCGGGGCACGGGAGGGGGGTCCTACGAGCAGTACTTC,CASSRGTGGGSYEQYF
TRBV27,TRBJ2-7,TRBD2,15,NA,TGTGCCAGCAGCCCTAACCTAGCGGGATCATTTCGGCAGTACTTC,CASSPNLAGSFRQYF
TRBV7-8,TRBJ2-3,NA,15,NA,TGTGCCAGCAGCTTTACTAGCCTTGCCACAGATACGCAGTATTTT,CASSFTSLATDTQYF
TRBV7-2,TRBJ1-1,NA,12,NA,TGTGCCAGCAGCTTAGAGGTGTTACCCGCTTTCTTT,CASSLEVLPAFF
TRBV5-4,TRBJ2-2,NA,16,NA,TGTGCCAGCAGCTTGATAAGCGGTAGCAACACCGGGGAGCTGTTTTTT,CASSLISGSNTGELFF
TRBV5-4,TRBJ1-1,NA,14,once,TGTGCCAGCAGCTTTCACGGGGGGAGCACTGAAGCTTTCTTT,CASSFHGGSTEAFF
TRBV5-1,TRBJ2-1,NA,13,NA,TGCGCCAGCAGCTTTTTGACCAACAATGAGCAGTTCTTC,CASSFLTNNEQFF
TRBV5-1,TRBJ2-3,NA,16,NA,TGCGCCAGCAGCTTGGGGGCGCTCGGGAGCACAGATACGCAGTATTTT,CASSLGALGSTDTQYF
TRBV14,TRBJ2-7,NA,15,NA,TGTGCCAGCAGCCAATACGGAAATATAGTGTACGAGCAGTACTTC,CASSQYGNIVYEQYF
TRBV19,TRBJ1-1,NA,13,NA,TGTGCCAGTAATATGGGAGGGGGCACTGAAGCTTTCTTT,CASNMGGGTEAFF
TRBV5-4,TRBJ2-1,TRBD2,16,NA,TGTGCCAGCAGCTTGGATTTTGCGGGAGTTCGGAATGAGCAGTTCTTC,CASSLDFAGVRNEQFF
TRBV5-8,TRBJ1-5,NA,17,NA,TGTGCCAGCAGCCAGGTGGACACGACAGATAGCAATCAGCCCCAGCATTTT,CASSQVDTTDSNQPQHF
TRBV19,TRBJ2-3,TRBD2,14,NA,TGTGCCAGTAGTCCTAGCGGAAGCACAGATACGCAGTATTTT,CASSPSGSTDTQYF
TRBV7-8,TRBJ1-3,NA,15,many,TGTGCCAGCAGCCACCCACCGGGGGCTGGAAACACCATATATTTT,CASSHPPGAGNTIYF
TRBV5-1,TRBJ1-4,NA,15,NA,TGCGCCAGCAGCACCGCCGGGACGGAGAATGAAAAACTGTTTTTT,CASSTAGTENEKLFF
TRBV30,TRBJ1-1,NA,13,NA,TGTGCCTGGAGTGCATCTGGCGTTGGGACAGCTTTCTTT,CAWSASGVGTAFF
TRBV7-2,TRBJ2-1,TRBD2,14,NA,TGTGCCAGCAGCCCAGACGGACTAGCTGTAGAGCAGTTCTTC,CASSPDGLAVEQFF
TRBV4-1,TRBJ1-1,NA,13,few,TGCGCCAGCACCCCGGGTCGAGGAGAAGAAGCTTTCTTT,CASTPGRGEEAFF
TRBV27,TRBJ1-2,NA,13,NA,TGTGCCAGCAGTCCCGCCCCCCACTGGGGCTACACCTTC,CASSPAPHWGYTF
TRBV7-8,TRBJ1-1,TRBD1,15,NA,TGTGCCAGCAGGCCAGGGGGGGATACAAACACTGAAGCTTTCTTT,CASRPGGDTNTEAFF
TRBV13,TRBJ1-6,TRBD1,15,NA,TGTGCCAGCAGCGTAAGACGGGACAGGGACTCACCCCTCCACTTT,CASSVRRDRDSPLHF
TRBV27,TRBJ2-3,TRBD2,21,few,TGTGCCAGCAGTAAGACTCCTAACAGATACCTAGCGGGAGTCAGCACAGATACGCAGTATTTT,CASSKTPNRYLAGVSTDTQYF
TRBV14,TRBJ1-1,TRBD1,14,NA,TGTGCCAGCAGTCGCTACAGGGGGCGGGGTGAAGCTTTCTTT,CASSRYRGRGEAFF
TRBV11-2,TRBJ2-2,NA,14,NA,TGTGCCAGCAGCGCCACAAGCGCCACCGGGGAGCTGTTTTTT,CASSATSATGELFF
TRBV5-1,TRBJ2-1,NA,16,NA,TGCGCCAGCAGCCCCGTAGGGTTGAGCTCCTACAATGAGCAGTTCTTC,CASSPVGLSSYNEQFF
TRBV15,TRBJ1-5,TRBD1,19,once,TGTGCCACCAGCAGAGAAACAGCCAGATGGACAGGGAACAATCAGCCCCAGCATTTT,CATSRETARWTGNNQPQHF
TRBV4-1,TRBJ2-7,NA,16,NA,TGCGCCAGCAGCCAAGATGGGGGGAGAGGGTCCTACGAGCAGTACTTC,CASSQDGGRGSYEQYF
TRBV6-1,TRBJ1-5,TRBD1,17,NA,TGTGCCAGCAGTGAAGCGCGGACAGGGGGTTACAATCAGCCCCAGCATTTT,CASSEARTGGYNQPQHF
TRBV5-1,TRBJ2-3,NA,16,few,TGCGCCAGCAGCTTGGGAAGGGGAGCAAGCACAGATACGCAGTATTTT,CASSLGRGASTDTQYF
TRBV5-4,TRBJ2-1,TRBD2,14,NA,TGTGCCAGCAGCTTGGAGATAGCGGGAGGGTATCGGTTCTTC,CASSLEIAGGYRFF
TRBV2,TRBJ2-7,TRBD2,15,once,TGTGCCAGCATTTTAGGGAGCGGGAGAGCCTACGAGCAGTACTTC,CASILGSGRAYEQYF
TRBV27,TRBJ2-3,NA,15,once,TGTGCCAGCAGTTTAGTGGCAACCTGGGGAGATACGCAGTATTTT,CASSLVATWGDTQYF
TRBV29-1,TRBJ2-5,NA,15,NA,TGCAGCGTTCTAGCGACCCACGCCGGTAAAGAGACCCAGTACTTC,CSVLATHAGKETQYF
TRBV5-1,TRBJ2-3,NA,15,NA,TGCGCCAGCAGCGCCTATGCTAGCAGCACAGATACGCAGTATTTT,CASSAYASSTDTQYF
TRBV28,TRBJ1-4,NA,16,NA,TGTGCCAGCAGTTTTGGCACACCGGGAGGTTATGAAAAACTGTTTTTT,CASSFGTPGGYEKLFF
TRBV5-1,TRBJ1-3,NA,13,few,TGCGCCAGCATTCGAGGGGCCGCAAACACCATATATTTT,CASIRGAANTIYF
TRBV5-1,TRBJ1-1,NA,15,NA,TGCGCCAGCAGCTTGGACAGGGCATTACTCACTGAAGCTTTCTTT,CASSLDRALLTEAFF
TRBV13,TRBJ2-7,NA,14,NA,TGTGCCAGCAGCTTAGGGGTAAGGGTCGGGGAGCAGTACTTC,CASSLGVRVGEQYF
TRBV6-1,TRBJ2-5,NA,14,once,TGTGCCAGCACGATTTCGGGAGACCAAGAGACCCAGTACTTC,CASTISGDQETQYF
TRBV9,TRBJ2-1,NA,16,once,TGTGCCAGCAGCGTAGTTAGGGCCCCCCACTACAATGAGCAGTTCTTC,CASSVVRAPHYNEQFF
TRBV14,TRBJ2-7,TRBD1,14,NA,TGTGCCAGCAGCCAAAGGGACAGGGTTGATGAGCAGTACTTC,CASSQRDRVDEQYF
TRBV29-1,TRBJ1-2,NA,13,NA,TGCAGCGTTGACGGACGGAATAACTATGGCTACACCTTC,CSVDGRNNYGYTF
TRBV5-1,TRBJ2-2,NA,14,once,TGCGCCAGCAGCTTGGATATCAGCACCGGGGAGCTGTTTTTT,CASSLDISTGELFF
TRBV6-1,TRBJ2-7,NA,17,NA,TGTGCCAGCAGTGAACGGGACCGGAGTTTTAGCTCCTACGAGCAGTACTTC,CASSERDRSFSSYEQYF
TRBV6-1,TRBJ2-1,TRBD1,15,NA,TGTGCCAGCTCGCCGAGGGGACAGGTCTACAATGAGCAGTTCTTC,CASSPRGQVYNEQFF
TRBV27,TRBJ2-7,TRBD2,14,few,TGTGCCAGCCATCGAAGCGGGAGTTCACGGGAGCAGTACTTC,CASHRSGSSREQYF
TRBV5-8,TRBJ2-6,NA,18,once,TGTGCCAGCAGCTTCCGGGCCCGAGCTTTCTCTGGGGCCAACGTCCTGACTTTC,CASSFRARAFSGANVLTF